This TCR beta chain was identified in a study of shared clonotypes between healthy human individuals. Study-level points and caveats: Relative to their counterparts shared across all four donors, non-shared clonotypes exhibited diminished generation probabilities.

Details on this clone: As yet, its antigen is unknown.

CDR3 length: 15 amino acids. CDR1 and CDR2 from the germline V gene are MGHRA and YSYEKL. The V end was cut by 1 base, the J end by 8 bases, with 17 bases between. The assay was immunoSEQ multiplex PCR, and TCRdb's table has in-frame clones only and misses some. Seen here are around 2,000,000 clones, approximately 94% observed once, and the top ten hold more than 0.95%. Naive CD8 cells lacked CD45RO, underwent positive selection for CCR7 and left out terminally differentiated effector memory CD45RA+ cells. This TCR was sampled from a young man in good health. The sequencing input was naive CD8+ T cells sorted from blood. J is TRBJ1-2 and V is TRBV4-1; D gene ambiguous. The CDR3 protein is CASSQVNGPRMGYTF. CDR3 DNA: TGCGCCAGCAGCCAAGTTAATGGACCCCGGATGGGCTACACCTTC.